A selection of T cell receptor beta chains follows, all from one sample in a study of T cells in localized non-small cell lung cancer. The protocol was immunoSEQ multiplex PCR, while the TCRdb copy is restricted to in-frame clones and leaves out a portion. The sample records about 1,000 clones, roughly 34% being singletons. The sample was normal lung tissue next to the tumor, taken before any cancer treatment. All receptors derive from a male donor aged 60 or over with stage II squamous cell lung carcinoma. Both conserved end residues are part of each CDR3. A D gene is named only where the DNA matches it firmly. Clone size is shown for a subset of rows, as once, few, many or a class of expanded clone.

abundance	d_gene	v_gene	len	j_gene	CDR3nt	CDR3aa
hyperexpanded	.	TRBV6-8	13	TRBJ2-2	TGTGCCAGCAGTGACTCGGAGGCCGGGGAGCTGTTTTTT	CASSDSEAGELFF
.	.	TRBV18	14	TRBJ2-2	TGTGCCAGCTCACCACTAGAGAACACCGGGGAGCTGTTTTTT	CASSPLENTGELFF
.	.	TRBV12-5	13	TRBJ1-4	TGTGCTAGTAGGGGGGCAACTAATGAAAAACTGTTTTTT	CASRGATNEKLFF
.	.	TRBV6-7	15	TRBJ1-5	TGTGCCAGCGGATGGACGACAGATAGCAATCAGCCCCAGCATTTT	CASGWTTDSNQPQHF
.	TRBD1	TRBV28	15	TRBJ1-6	TGTGCCAGCAGTTTTAGGGACAGGGCTGGTTCACCCCTCCACTTT	CASSFRDRAGSPLHF
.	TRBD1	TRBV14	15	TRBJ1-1	TGTGCCAGCAGCCTCCCGGGACAGGGTTTTGGGGAAGCTTTCTTT	CASSLPGQGFGEAFF
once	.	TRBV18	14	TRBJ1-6	TGTGCCAGCTCATCAGGGGACGGATTTTCACCTCTCCACTTT	CASSSGDGFSPLHF
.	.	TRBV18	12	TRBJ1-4	TGTGCCAGCTCACCACAGGACAGTTCACTGTTTTTT	CASSPQDSSLFF
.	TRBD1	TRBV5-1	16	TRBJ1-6	TGCGCCAGCAGCTTGGAGGGACAGGGATTAAATTCACCCCTCCACTTT	CASSLEGQGLNSPLHF
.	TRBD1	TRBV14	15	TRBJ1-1	TGTGCCAGCAGCCAACGGGGACAGGGGAGCACTGAAGCTTTCTTT	CASSQRGQGSTEAFF
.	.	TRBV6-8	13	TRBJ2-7	TGTGCCAGCAGTCCGGGGGACTCCAGGGAGCAGTACTTC	CASSPGDSREQYF
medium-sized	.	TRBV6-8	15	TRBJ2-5	TGTGCCAGCAGTTCCCCCCGGGGGTCCGAAGAGACCCAGTACTTC	CASSSPRGSEETQYF
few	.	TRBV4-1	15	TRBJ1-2	TGCGCCAGCAGCCAAGATCGGACAACCCTCTATGGCTACACCTTC	CASSQDRTTLYGYTF
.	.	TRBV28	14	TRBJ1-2	TGTGCCAGCAGTTCAAGCTACAGGGAAAGTGGCTACACCTTC	CASSSSYRESGYTF
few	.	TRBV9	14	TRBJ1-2	TGTGCCAGCAGCCCGTATCGGGGGGTAGAGGGCTACACCTTC	CASSPYRGVEGYTF
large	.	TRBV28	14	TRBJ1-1	TGTGCCAGCACCCCCGGGCGGATGAACACTGAAGCTTTCTTT	CASTPGRMNTEAFF
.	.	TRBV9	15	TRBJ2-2	TGTGCCAGCACTGTTCGGGGAATTGGGACCGGGGAGCTGTTTTTT	CASTVRGIGTGELFF
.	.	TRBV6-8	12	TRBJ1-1	TGTGCCAGCAGTTACATGGGGGACGAAGCTTTCTTT	CASSYMGDEAFF
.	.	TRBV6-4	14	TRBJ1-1	TGTGCCAGCAGTTACGGGCTTCTGAACACTGAAGCTTTCTTT	CASSYGLLNTEAFF
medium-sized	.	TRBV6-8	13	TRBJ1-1	TGTGCCAGCAGTTACTCGATGAACACTGAAGCTTTCTTT	CASSYSMNTEAFF
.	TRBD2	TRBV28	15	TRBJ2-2	TGTGCCAGCAGTTTCGGGGGGGCGAACACCGGGGAGCTGTTTTTT	CASSFGGANTGELFF
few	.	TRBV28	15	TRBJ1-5	TGTGCCAGCCGTCCCGGGGCCAGTCTATACGTTGCCCAGCATTTT	CASRPGASLYVAQHF
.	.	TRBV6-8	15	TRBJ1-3	TGTGCCAGCAGTTACGACCGGGACTCTGGAAACACCATATATTTT	CASSYDRDSGNTIYF
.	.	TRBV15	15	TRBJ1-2	TGTGCCACCAGCCGACCTGGGAGGGGGGCGGGTGGCTACACCTTC	CATSRPGRGAGGYTF